This T cell receptor (beta chain) was obtained from a study of blood T cell repertoires in COVID-19. V gave up 1 base and J gave up 4 bases, with 13 bases separating them. The germline V gene encodes CDR1 SGHDN and CDR2 FVKESK. This CDR3 region has 15 residues. Original data processing: Nucleated cell number was recorded as an estimate derived from reference gene primer amplification. Assay used: immunoSEQ multiplex PCR; TCRdb lists only in-frame clones, some missing. V, J and clone size reflect that table, while D and trimming were determined from the DNA. In the table there are approximately 180,000 clones, 75% to 85% of which are singletons.

The sample consisted of peripheral blood. The gene calls are TRBV14 and TRBJ1-2; possible D gene TRBD1, 5 bases. This sequence originates from a woman over 75 with COVID-19, enrolled during active disease. The CDR3 DNA sequence: TGTGCCAGCAGCCAAGCGGGGGAGGGGATCTATGGCTACACCTTC. It codes for CASSQAGEGIYGYTF.